This TCR beta chain was found in a study of shared clonotypes between healthy human individuals. Whole-study results and caveats: Naive subsets typically showed greater estimated richness than memory subsets.

The CDR3 covers 13 residues. V lost 4 bases and J lost 5; bases outside the gene matches: 4. Per the germline V gene, CDR1 is LNHDA and CDR2 is SQIVND (reference sequence). A note on this clone: Antigen unknown.

The protocol was immunoSEQ multiplex PCR, while the TCRdb copy is restricted to in-frame clones and leaves out a portion. This table holds about 1.5 million clones, approximately 98% found once. The sample comprised naive CD4+ T cells sorted from blood. Subset defined: CD45RA+ positively selected. This clonotype was sampled from a man under 40 in good health. This chain uses TRBV19 with TRBJ1-2; TRBD1 matches 7 bases. The CDR3 DNA reads TGTGCCAGTAGTAGAACAGGGGTTTATGGCTACACCTTC. It codes for CASSRTGVYGYTF.